This TCR beta chain originates from a study of blood T cell repertoires in COVID-19. Study background: Material from acute and convalescent COVID-19 was sourced from the United States, Italy and Spain. The analysed material was cDNA or gDNA that came from T cells, B-cell-depleted T cells, or PBMCs.

Per the original data handling: Researchers report that nucleated cell counts were estimated from reference gene primer amplification. Clones were sequenced by immunoSEQ multiplex PCR, and TCRdb holds only the in-frame ones, with some missing. V, J and clone size were drawn from that table, and D and trimming were deduced from the DNA. The table records about 220,000 clones, 85% to 90% of them present only once. Germline CDR1 reads SGHKS; CDR2 reads YYEKEE (reference sequence). This CDR3 has 15 amino acids. V was pared by 2 bases and J by 5 bases, with 14 bases between. The receptor comes from a woman aged 18-29 years in a cohort exposed to, infected with or recovered from COVID-19 (not recorded which). V usage is TRBV5-5 and J usage is TRBJ1-5; no definite D call. Sequenced input: PBMCs or T cells enriched from blood (not recorded which). In nucleotides, the CDR3 is TGTGCCAGCAGCTTACTCCTCTGGGAGGATCAGCCCCAGCATTTT. This encodes CASSLLLWEDQPQHF.